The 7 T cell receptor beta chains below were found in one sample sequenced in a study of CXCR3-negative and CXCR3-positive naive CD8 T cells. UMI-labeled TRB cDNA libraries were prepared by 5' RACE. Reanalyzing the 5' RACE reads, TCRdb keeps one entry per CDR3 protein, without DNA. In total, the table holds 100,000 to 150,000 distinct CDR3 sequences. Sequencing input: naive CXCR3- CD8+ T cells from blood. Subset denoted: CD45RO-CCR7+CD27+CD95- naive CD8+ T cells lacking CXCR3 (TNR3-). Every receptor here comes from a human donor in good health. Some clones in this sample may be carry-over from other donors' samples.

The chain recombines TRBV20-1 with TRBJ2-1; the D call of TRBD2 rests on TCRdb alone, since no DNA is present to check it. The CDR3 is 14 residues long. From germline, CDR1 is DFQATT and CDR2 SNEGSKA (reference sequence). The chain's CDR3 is CSARLPSGSDEQFF.

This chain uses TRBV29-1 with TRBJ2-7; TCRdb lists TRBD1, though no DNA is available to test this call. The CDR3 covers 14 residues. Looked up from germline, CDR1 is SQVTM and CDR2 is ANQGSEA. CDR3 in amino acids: CSVDGDTGFGEQYF.

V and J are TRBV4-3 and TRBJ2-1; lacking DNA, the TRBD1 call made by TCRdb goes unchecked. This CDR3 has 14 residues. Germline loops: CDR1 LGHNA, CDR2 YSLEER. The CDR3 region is CASSHLGGSDEQFF.

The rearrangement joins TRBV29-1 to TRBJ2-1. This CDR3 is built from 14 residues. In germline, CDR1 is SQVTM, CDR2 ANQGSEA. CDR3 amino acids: CSVEVQGSYNEQFF.

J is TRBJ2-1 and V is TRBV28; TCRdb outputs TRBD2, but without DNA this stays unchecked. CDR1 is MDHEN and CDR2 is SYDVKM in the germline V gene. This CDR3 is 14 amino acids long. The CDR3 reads CASSLAGLYNEQFF.

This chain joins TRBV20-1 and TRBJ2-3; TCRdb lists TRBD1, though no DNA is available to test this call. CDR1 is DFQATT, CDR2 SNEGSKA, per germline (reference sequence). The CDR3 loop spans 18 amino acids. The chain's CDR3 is CSAREGWSGQGVSDTQYF.

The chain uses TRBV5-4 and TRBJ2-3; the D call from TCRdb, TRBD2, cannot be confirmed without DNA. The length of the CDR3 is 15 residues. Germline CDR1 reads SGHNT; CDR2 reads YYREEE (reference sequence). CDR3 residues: CASSSGGPSTDTQYF.